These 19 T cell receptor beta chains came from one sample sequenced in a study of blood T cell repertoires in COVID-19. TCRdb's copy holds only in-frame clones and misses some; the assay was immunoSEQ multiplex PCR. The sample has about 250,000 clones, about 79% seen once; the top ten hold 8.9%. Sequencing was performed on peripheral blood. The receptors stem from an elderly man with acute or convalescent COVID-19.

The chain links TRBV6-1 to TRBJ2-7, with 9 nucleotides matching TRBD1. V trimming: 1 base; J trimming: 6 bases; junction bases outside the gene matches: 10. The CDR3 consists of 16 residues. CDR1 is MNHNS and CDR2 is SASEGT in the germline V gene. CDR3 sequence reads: CASSEGGTGFLSEQYF. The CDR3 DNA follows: TGTGCCAGCAGTGAAGGGGGGACAGGGTTCCTCTCCGAGCAGTACTTC.

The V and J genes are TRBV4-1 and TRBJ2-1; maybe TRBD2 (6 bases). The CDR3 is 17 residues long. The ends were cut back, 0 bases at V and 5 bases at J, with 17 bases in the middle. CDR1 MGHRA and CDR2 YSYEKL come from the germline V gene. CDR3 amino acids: CASSQDRRGPIDNEQFF. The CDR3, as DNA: TGCGCCAGCAGCCAAGATAGGAGGGGTCCGATTGACAATGAGCAGTTCTTC.

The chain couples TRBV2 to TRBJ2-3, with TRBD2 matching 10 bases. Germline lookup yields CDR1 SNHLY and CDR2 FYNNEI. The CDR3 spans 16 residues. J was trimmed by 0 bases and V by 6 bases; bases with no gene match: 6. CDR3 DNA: TGTGCCAGCAGCGCTATGGGACTAGCGAGCACAGATACGCAGTATTTT. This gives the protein CASSAMGLASTDTQYF. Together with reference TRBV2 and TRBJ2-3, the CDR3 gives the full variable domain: EPEVTQTPSHQVTQMGQEVILRCVPISNHLYFYWYRQILGQKVEFLVSFYNNEISEKSEIFDDQFSVERPDGSNFTLKIRSTKLEDSAMYFCASSAMGLASTDTQYFGPGTRLTVL.

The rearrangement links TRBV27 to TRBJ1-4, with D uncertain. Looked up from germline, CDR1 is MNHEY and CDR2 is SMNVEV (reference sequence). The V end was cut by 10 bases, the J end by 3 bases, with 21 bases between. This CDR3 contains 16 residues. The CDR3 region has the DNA TGTGCCATCCCGCCGGGCCCCGAGGGAGCTAATGAAAAACTGTTTTTT. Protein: CAIPPGPEGANEKLFF.

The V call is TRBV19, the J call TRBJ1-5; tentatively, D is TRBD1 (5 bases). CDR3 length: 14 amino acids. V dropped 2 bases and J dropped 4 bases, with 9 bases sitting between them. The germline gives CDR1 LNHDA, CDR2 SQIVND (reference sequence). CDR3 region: CASSIMDMNQPQHF. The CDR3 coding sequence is TGTGCCAGTAGTATAATGGACATGAATCAGCCCCAGCATTTT.

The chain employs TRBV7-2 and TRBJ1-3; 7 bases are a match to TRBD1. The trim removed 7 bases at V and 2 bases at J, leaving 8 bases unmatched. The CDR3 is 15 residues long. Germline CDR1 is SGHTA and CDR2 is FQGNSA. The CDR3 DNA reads TGTGCCAGCACCCAGTCCGGGACAGCTGGAAACACCATATATTTT. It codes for CASTQSGTAGNTIYF.

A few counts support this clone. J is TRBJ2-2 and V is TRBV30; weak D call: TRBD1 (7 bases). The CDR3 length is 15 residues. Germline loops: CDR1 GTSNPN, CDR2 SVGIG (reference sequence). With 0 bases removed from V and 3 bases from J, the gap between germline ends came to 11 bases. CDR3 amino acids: CAWSVRGAHTGELFF. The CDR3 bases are TGTGCCTGGAGTGTCAGGGGGGCACACACCGGGGAGCTGTTTTTT. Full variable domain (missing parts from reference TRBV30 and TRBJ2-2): SQTIHQWPATLVQPVGSPLSLECTVEGTSNPNLYWYRQAAGRGLQLLFYSVGIGQISSEVPQNLSASRPQDRQFILSSKKLLLSDSGFYLCAWSVRGAHTGELFFGEGSRLTVL.

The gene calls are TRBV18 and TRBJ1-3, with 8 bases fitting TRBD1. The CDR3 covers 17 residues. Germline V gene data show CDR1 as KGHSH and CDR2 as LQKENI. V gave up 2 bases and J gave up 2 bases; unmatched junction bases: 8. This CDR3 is CASSPRSGGAPGNTIYF. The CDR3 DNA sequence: TGTGCCAGCTCACCAAGGTCAGGGGGCGCCCCTGGAAACACCATATATTTT. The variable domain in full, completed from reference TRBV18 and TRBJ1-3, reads NAGVMQNPRHLVRRRGQEARLRCSPMKGHSHVYWYRQLPEEGLKFMVYLQKENIIDESGMPKERFSAEFPKEGPSILRIQQVVRGDSAAYFCASSPRSGGAPGNTIYFGEGSWLTVV.

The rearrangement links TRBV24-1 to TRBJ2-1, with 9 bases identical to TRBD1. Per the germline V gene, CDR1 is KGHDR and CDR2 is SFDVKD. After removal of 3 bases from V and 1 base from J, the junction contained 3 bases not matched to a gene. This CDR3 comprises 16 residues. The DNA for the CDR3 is TGTGCCACCAGTGATGGGACAGGGTCTTCCTACAATGAGCAGTTCTTC. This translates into CATSDGTGSSYNEQFF.

CDR3 DNA sequence: TGTGCCAGCAGCCGCCTAGCGGGAGACACAGATACGCAGTATTTT. Amino acid sequence: CASSRLAGDTDTQYF. The chain links TRBV7-9 to TRBJ2-3; 10 nucleotides match TRBD2. Trimming removed 5 bases from V and 2 bases from J; junction bases left unmatched: 4. This CDR3 contains 15 residues. Germline V gene sequence: CDR1 SEHNR, CDR2 FQNEAQ (reference sequence). The whole variable domain, filled in from reference TRBV7-9 and TRBJ2-3, reads DTGVSQNPRHKITKRGQNVTFRCDPISEHNRLYWYRQTLGQGPEFLTYFQNEAQLEKSRLLSDRFSAERPKGSFSTLEIQRTEQGDSAMYLCASSRLAGDTDTQYFGPGTRLTVL.

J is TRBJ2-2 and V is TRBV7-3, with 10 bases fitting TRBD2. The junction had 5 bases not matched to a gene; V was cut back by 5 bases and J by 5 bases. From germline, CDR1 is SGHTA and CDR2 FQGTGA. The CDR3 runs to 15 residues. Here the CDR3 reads CASSPSGRATGELFF. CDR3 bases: TGTGCCAGCAGCCCCAGCGGGAGGGCGACCGGGGAGCTGTTTTTT.

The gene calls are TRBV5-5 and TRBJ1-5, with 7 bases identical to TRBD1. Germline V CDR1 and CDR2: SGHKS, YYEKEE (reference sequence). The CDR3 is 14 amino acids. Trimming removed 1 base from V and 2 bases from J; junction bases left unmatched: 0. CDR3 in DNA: TGTGCCAGCAGCTTGACAGGGGGCAATCAGCCCCAGCATTTT. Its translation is CASSLTGGNQPQHF.

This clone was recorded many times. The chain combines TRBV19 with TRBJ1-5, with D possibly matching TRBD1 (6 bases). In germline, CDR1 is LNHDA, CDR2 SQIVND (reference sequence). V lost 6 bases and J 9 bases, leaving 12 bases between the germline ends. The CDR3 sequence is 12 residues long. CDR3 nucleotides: TGTGCCAGTAGCCCCCAGGGGCGGCCCCAGCATTTT. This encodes CASSPQGRPQHF.

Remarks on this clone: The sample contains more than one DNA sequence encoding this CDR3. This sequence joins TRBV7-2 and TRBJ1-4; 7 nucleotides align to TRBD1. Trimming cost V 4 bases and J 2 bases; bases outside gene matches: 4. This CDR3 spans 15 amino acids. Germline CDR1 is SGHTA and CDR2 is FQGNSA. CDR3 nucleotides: TGTGCCAGCAGCTCCGACAGGGTGACTAATGAAAAACTGTTTTTT. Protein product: CASSSDRVTNEKLFF.

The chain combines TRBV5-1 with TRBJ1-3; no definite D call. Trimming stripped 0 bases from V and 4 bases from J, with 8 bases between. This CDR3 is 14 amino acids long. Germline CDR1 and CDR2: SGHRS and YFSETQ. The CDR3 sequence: CASSLDGRGNTIYF. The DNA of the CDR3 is TGCGCCAGCAGCTTGGATGGGCGCGGAAACACCATATATTTT.

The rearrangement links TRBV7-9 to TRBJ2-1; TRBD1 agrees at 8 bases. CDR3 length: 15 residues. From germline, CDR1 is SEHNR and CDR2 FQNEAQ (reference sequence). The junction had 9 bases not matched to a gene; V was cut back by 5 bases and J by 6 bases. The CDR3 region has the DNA TGTGCCAGCAGCCACCGGACAGGGAGAACCAATGAGCAGTTCTTC. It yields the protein CASSHRTGRTNEQFF.

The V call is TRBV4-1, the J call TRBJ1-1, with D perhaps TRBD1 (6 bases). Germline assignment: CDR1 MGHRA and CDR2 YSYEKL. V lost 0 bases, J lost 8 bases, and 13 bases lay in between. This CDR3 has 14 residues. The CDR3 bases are TGCGCCAGCAGCCAAGATCTCAACAGGGACGAAGCTTTCTTT. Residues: CASSQDLNRDEAFF.

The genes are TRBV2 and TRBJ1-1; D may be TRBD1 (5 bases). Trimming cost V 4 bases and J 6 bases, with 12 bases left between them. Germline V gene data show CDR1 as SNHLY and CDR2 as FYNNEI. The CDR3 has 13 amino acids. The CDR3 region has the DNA TGTGCCAGCAGTGGGGAGCGGGGGGCTGAAGCTTTCTTT. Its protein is CASSGERGAEAFF.

The CDR3 protein is CASSKVGQGLVSDTQYF. CDR3 bases: TGTGCCAGCAGCAAAGTGGGACAGGGCCTTGTCTCAGATACGCAGTATTTT. This sequence joins TRBV21-1 and TRBJ2-3; the table's D gene call, TRBD1, was not cross checked with the DNA. TRBV21-1 is shown as a pseudogene. This CDR3 contains 17 residues.